A single sample is the source of the 7 T cell receptor beta chains below, sequenced in a study of shared clonotypes between healthy human individuals. The table came from immunoSEQ multiplex PCR; TCRdb's copy has only in-frame clones and leaves some out. The sample lists around 750,000 clones, about 74% seen once, with 1.7% in the top ten. Sequenced: memory CD4+ T cells sorted from blood. Subset defined: CD45RA-negative fraction. Receptors were obtained from a woman in her thirties in good health.

The chain links TRBV7-3 to TRBJ2-7, with 8 bases fitting TRBD1. The germline gives CDR1 SGHTA, CDR2 FQGTGA. The V gene end was trimmed by 4 bases and the J gene end by 3 bases; junction bases not matched to a gene: 14. CDR3 length equals 17 residues. This CDR3 is CASSSVRYRGSFYEQYF. CDR3 bases: TGTGCCAGCAGCTCCGTTCGGTACAGGGGGAGTTTCTACGAGCAGTACTTC.

The V gene is TRBV27, the J gene TRBJ1-2; TRBD1 matches 10 bases. The CDR3 has 16 residues. V lost 7 bases, J lost 2 bases, and 10 bases stayed unmatched. Germline-derived CDR1 and CDR2 are MNHEY and SMNVEV (reference sequence). This CDR3 reads CASNPWGQGPNYGYTF. CDR3 nucleotides: TGTGCCAGCAATCCGTGGGGACAGGGGCCAAACTATGGCTACACCTTC.

This sequence joins TRBV4-1 and TRBJ1-4, with 7 bases that match TRBD1. Germline CDR1 reads MGHRA; CDR2 reads YSYEKL. Unmatched junction bases numbered 8, after V lost 6 bases and J lost 4 bases. CDR3 length: 15 amino acids. Written as DNA, the CDR3 is TGCGCCAGCAGACTTAAGGGACAGTATAATGAAAAACTGTTTTTT. As protein: CASRLKGQYNEKLFF.

This chain uses TRBV6-4 with TRBJ1-1; D gene ambiguous. The V and J ends lost 6 bases and 1 base respectively, with 9 bases between them. Germline V CDR1 and CDR2: MRHNA, SNTAGT. The CDR3 contains 13 residues. The CDR3 spells CASRETENTEAFF. In DNA, the CDR3 is TGTGCCAGCAGAGAAACAGAGAACACTGAAGCTTTCTTT.

The J gene is TRBJ2-1, the V gene TRBV27; 8 nucleotides agree with TRBD1. Looked up from germline, CDR1 is MNHEY and CDR2 is SMNVEV (reference sequence). The CDR3 extends over 13 amino acids. The V and J ends lost 6 bases and 8 bases, in that order; junction bases with no gene match: 6. The CDR3 here is CASRDMDRDEQFF. CDR3 nucleotides: TGTGCCAGCAGGGATATGGACAGGGATGAGCAGTTCTTC.

The chain employs TRBV14 and TRBJ1-2; D may be TRBD1 (5 bases). The CDR3 covers 15 residues. Trimming shortened V by 2 bases and J by 0 bases, and 10 bases separated the two germline ends. Germline V gene sequence: CDR1 SGHDN, CDR2 FVKESK. CDR3 protein: CASSQNHRPNYGYTF. CDR3 nucleotide sequence: TGTGCCAGCAGCCAAAACCACAGGCCTAACTATGGCTACACCTTC.

This clone was counted only a few times. The chain carries TRBV29-1 and TRBJ1-4; 9 positions match TRBD1. The CDR3 consists of 13 residues. Trimming at V came to 7 bases and at J to 8 bases, leaving 8 bases not matched to a gene. In germline, CDR1 is SQVTM, CDR2 ANQGSEA. CDR3 DNA: TGCAGCGCGGGGGGGACAGGGTGCGAAAAACTGTTTTTT. Its protein product is CSAGGTGCEKLFF.